This T cell receptor (beta chain) was sequenced in a study of shared clonotypes between healthy human individuals. The CDR3 has 15 amino acids. V was trimmed by 3 bases and J by 2 bases, leaving 12 bases between them. CDR1 LNHDA and CDR2 SQIVND come from the germline V gene (reference sequence). This table comes from immunoSEQ multiplex PCR, and its TCRdb copy is limited to in-frame clones, with some not included. The table shows about 640,000 clones, with about 78% occurring only once. This sequence originates from a woman aged 25 to 45 in good health. Sequenced input: memory CD4+ T cells sorted from blood. Specified subset: CD45RA-negative fraction. V is TRBV19 and J is TRBJ2-3; tentatively, D is TRBD1 or TRBD2 (5 bases each). CDR3 in DNA: TGTGCCAGTAGTATCGGGGCGGATTACACAGATACGCAGTATTTT. This sequence encodes CASSIGADYTDTQYF.